This T cell receptor beta chain was recovered during a study of blood T cell repertoires in COVID-19. Background on the study: The origin of the acute and convalescent COVID-19 samples was the United States, Italy and Spain. The cDNA or gDNA used as material had been derived from T cells, B-cell-depleted T cells, or PBMCs.

Trimming pared 1 base from V and 6 bases from J, leaving 9 bases between. CDR3 length: 13 amino acids. CDR1 LGHNA and CDR2 YSLEER come from the germline V gene. This clone appeared once. In the authors' workflow: Scientists estimated how many nucleated cells there were by amplifying reference gene primers. Data came from immunoSEQ multiplex PCR; TCRdb stores just in-frame clones and leaves some out. D and trimming come from the DNA, and the V and J calls and clone size come from that table. The repertoire holds some 260,000 clones, around four fifths seen once, with approximately 4% in the top ten. The genes are TRBV4-3 and TRBJ1-1, with D possibly TRBD1 on 5 matching bases. The receptor was derived from a man aged 30 to 45 with acute COVID-19. Input material: PBMCs or T cells enriched from blood (not recorded which). CDR3: CASSQVPGSEAFF. CDR3 in DNA: TGCGCCAGCAGCCAAGTCCCAGGGTCTGAAGCTTTCTTT.